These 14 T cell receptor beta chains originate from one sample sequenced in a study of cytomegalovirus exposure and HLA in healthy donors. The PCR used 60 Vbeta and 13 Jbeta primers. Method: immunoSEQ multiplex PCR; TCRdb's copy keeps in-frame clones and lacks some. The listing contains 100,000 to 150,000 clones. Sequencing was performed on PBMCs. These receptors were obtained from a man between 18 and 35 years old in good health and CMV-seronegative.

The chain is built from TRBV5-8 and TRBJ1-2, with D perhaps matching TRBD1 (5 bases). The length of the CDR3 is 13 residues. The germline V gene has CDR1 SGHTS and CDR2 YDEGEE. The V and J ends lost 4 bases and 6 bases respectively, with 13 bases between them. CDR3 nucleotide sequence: TGTGCCAGCAGCCTGCAGGCAGGGAATGGCTACACCTTC. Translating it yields CASSLQAGNGYTF.

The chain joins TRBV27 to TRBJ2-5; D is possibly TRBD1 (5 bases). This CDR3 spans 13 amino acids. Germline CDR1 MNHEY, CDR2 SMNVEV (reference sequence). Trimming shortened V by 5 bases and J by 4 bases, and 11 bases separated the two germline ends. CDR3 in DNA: TGTGCCAGCAGTCAGGGTGGTGGAGAGACCCAGTACTTC. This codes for CASSQGGGETQYF.

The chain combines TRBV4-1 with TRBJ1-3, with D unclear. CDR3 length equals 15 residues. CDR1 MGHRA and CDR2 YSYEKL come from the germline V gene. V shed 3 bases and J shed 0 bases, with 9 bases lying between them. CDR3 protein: CASSHPPSSGNTIYF. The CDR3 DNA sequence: TGCGCCAGCAGCCATCCCCCTAGCTCTGGAAACACCATATATTTT.

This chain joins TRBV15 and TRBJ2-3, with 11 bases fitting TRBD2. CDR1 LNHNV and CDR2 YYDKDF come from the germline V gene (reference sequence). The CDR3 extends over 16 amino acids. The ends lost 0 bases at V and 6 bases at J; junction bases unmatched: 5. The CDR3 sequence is CATSRDSSGGPDTQYF. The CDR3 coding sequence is TGTGCCACCAGCAGAGATTCTAGCGGGGGGCCTGATACGCAGTATTTT.

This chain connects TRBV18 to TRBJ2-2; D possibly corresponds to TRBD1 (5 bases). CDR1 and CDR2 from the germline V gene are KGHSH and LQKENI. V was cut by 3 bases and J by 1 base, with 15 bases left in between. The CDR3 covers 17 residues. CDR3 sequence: CASSPLGHTKNTGELFF. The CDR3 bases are TGTGCCAGCTCACCCCTTGGACATACGAAGAACACCGGGGAGCTGTTTTTT. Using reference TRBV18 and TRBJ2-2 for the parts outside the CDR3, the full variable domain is NAGVMQNPRHLVRRRGQEARLRCSPMKGHSHVYWYRQLPEEGLKFMVYLQKENIIDESGMPKERFSAEFPKEGPSILRIQQVVRGDSAAYFCASSPLGHTKNTGELFFGEGSRLTVL.

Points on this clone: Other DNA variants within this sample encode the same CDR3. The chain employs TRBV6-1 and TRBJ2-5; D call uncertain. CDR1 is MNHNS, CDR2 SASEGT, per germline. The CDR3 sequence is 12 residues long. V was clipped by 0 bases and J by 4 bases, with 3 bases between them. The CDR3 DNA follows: TGTGCCAGCAGTGAAGCGCGAGAGACCCAGTACTTC. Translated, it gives CASSEARETQYF.

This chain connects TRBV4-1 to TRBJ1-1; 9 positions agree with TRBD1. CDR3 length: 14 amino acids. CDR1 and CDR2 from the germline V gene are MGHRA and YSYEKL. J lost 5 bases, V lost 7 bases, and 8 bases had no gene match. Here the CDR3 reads CASTLSTGGTEAFF. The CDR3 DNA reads TGCGCCAGCACACTATCGACAGGGGGGACTGAAGCTTTCTTT.

In DNA form, the CDR3 reads TGTGCCTGGAACGACAGGGGGATGGACGAGCAGTACTTC. Its protein is CAWNDRGMDEQYF. This chain connects TRBV30 to TRBJ2-5, with TRBD1 matching 9 bases. The J call is uncertain, as TRBJ2-7 better fits the DNA end. From germline, CDR1 is GTSNPN and CDR2 SVGIG (reference sequence). The CDR3 loop spans 13 amino acids.

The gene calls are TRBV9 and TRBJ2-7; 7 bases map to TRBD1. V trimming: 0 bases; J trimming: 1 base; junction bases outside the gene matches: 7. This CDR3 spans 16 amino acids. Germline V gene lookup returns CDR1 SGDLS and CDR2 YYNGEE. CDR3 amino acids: CASSVGIGGASYEQYF. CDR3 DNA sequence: TGTGCCAGCAGCGTAGGGATAGGGGGCGCTTCCTACGAGCAGTACTTC.

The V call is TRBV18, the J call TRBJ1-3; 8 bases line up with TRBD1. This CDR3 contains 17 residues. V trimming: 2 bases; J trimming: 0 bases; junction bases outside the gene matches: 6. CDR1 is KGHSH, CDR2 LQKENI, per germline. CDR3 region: CASSPMGQASSGNTIYF. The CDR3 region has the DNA TGTGCCAGCTCACCAATGGGACAGGCCAGCTCTGGAAACACCATATATTTT. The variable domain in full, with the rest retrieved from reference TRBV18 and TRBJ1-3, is NAGVMQNPRHLVRRRGQEARLRCSPMKGHSHVYWYRQLPEEGLKFMVYLQKENIIDESGMPKERFSAEFPKEGPSILRIQQVVRGDSAAYFCASSPMGQASSGNTIYFGEGSWLTVV.

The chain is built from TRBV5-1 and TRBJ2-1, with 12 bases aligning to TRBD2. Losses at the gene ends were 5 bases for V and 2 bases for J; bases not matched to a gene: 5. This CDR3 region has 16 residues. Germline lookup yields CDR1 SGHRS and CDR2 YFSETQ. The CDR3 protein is CASRQRLAGAYNEQFF. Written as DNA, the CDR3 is TGCGCCAGCAGGCAACGACTAGCGGGGGCCTACAATGAGCAGTTCTTC.

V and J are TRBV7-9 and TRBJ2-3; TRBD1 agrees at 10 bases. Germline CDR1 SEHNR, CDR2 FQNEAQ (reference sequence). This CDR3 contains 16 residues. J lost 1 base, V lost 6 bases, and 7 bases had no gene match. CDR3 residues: CASRGDRGTGTDTQYF. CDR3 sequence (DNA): TGTGCCAGCAGGGGGGACAGGGGTACGGGCACAGATACGCAGTATTTT. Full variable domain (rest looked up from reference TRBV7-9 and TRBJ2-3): DTGVSQNPRHKITKRGQNVTFRCDPISEHNRLYWYRQTLGQGPEFLTYFQNEAQLEKSRLLSDRFSAERPKGSFSTLEIQRTEQGDSAMYLCASRGDRGTGTDTQYFGPGTRLTVL.

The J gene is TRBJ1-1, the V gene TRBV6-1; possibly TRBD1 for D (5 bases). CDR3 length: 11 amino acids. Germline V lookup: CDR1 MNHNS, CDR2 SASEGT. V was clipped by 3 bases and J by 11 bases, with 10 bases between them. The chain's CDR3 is CASSDQGSAFF. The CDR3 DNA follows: TGTGCCAGCAGTGACCAGGGTTCGGCTTTCTTT.

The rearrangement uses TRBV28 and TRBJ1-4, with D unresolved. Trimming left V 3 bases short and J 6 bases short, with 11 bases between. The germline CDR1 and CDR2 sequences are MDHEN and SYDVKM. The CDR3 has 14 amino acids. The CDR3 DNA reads TGTGCCAGCAGTTTTTTTCAGGAGGATGAAAAACTGTTTTTT. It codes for CASSFFQEDEKLFF.